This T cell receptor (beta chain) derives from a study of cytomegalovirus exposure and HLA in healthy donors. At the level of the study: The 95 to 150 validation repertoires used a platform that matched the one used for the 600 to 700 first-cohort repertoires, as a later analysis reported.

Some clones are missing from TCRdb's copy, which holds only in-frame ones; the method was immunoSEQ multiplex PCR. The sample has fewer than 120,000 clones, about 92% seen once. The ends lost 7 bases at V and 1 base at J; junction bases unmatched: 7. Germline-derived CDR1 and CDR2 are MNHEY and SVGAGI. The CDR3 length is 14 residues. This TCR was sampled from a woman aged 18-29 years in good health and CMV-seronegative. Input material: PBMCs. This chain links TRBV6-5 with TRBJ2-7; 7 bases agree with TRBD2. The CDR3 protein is CASTGGTYSYEQYF. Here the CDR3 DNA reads TGTGCCAGCACCGGGGGGACTTATTCCTACGAGCAGTACTTC.